These 9 T cell receptor beta chains were all obtained from the same sample, sequenced in a study of tumor-infiltrating lymphocytes in oesophageal squamous cell carcinoma. From the PCR reads, TCRdb called clonotypes with MiXCR, one entry per CDR3 protein. The top ten hold 20% to 25% of the sample, which has over 9,500 distinct CDR3 sequences, roughly half seen once. Source material: esophageal tumor tissue. The receptor set was obtained from a male donor with esophageal squamous cell carcinoma.

The chain combines TRBV2 with TRBJ1-2, with D tentatively TRBD1 (6 bases). Looked up from germline, CDR1 is SNHLY and CDR2 is FYNNEI. The length of the CDR3 is 14 residues. With 2 bases removed from V and 4 bases from J, the gap between germline ends came to 11 bases. The DNA of the CDR3 is TGTGCCAGCAGTGAAAGGCAGGGGTCCTATGGCTACACCTTC. Residues: CASSERQGSYGYTF.

This clonotype has only a few counts. The rearrangement uses TRBV7-3 and TRBJ2-7, with D perhaps matching TRBD2 (6 bases). In germline, CDR1 is SGHTA, CDR2 FQGTGA. Trimming left V 5 bases short and J 3 bases short, with 11 bases between. CDR3 size: 13 residues. The CDR3 spells CASSPRRGYEQYF. Here the CDR3 DNA reads TGTGCCAGCAGCCCTCGGAGGGGCTACGAGCAGTACTTC.

This clonotype has ten or more counts. One base away lies a much larger clone, so this may be a sequencing read error. This chain's CDR3 is CASSYSPGLASNEQYF. The DNA of the CDR3 is TGTGCCAGCAGTTACTCACCGGGACTAGCTTCCAATGAGCAGTACTTC. This rearrangement joins TRBV6-6 to TRBJ2-1; 9 nucleotides line up with TRBD2. TRBJ2-7 matches the DNA end more closely, so the J call is doubtful. The length of the CDR3 is 16 residues. Germline CDR1 reads MNHNY; CDR2 reads SVGAGI (reference sequence).

This clonotype was detected many times. V gene TRBV27 combines with J gene TRBJ2-1; 8 nucleotides match TRBD2. V lost 1 base to trimming and J lost 14 bases; unmatched junction nucleotides: 10. CDR1 and CDR2 from the germline V gene are MNHEY and SMNVEV (reference sequence). This CDR3 comprises 14 residues. The CDR3 region is CASSLLVREAREFF. For the CDR3, the DNA is TGTGCCAGCAGTTTATTAGTGCGGGAGGCCCGGGAGTTCTTC.

The J gene is TRBJ2-4, the V gene TRBV7-9, with no clear D. The tail of the sequence fits TRBJ2-5 better, so the J call may be wrong. The V gene's germline CDR1 is SEHNR and CDR2 FQNEAQ (reference sequence). This CDR3 is built from 13 residues. The CDR3 here is CASSLFLQETQYF. CDR3 nucleotides: TGTGCCAGCAGCTTATTCCTCCAAGAGACCCAGTACTTC.

The table lists this clonotype with a few counts. This chain connects TRBV5-1 to TRBJ2-5; possibly TRBD1 for D (5 bases). The assigned J gene may be wrong: the sequence end matches TRBJ2-7 better. This CDR3 is 15 amino acids long. Germline V gene lookup returns CDR1 SGHRS and CDR2 YFSETQ. This CDR3 is CASSLEDPQGDEQYF. The DNA for the CDR3 is TGCGCCAGCAGCTTGGAGGACCCCCAAGGGGACGAGCAGTACTTC.

This sequence joins TRBV11-2 and TRBJ2-6, with TRBD2 matching 9 bases. The J call is doubtful: the DNA matches TRBJ2-7 better. Germline CDR1 is SGHAT and CDR2 is FQNNGV. The CDR3 consists of 14 residues. The CDR3 DNA reads as TGTGCCAGCAGCTATATTAGCGGGAGTTACGAGCAGTACTTC. Translating gives CASSYISGSYEQYF.

The rearrangement uses TRBV28 and TRBJ2-1, with TRBD1 identical over 7 bases. The V gene end was trimmed by 4 bases and the J gene end by 2 bases; junction bases not matched to a gene: 5. CDR1 is MDHEN, CDR2 SYDVKM, per germline. The CDR3 loop spans 15 amino acids. CDR3 sequence reads: CASSWGQRPYNEQFF. CDR3 nucleotide sequence: TGTGCCAGCAGTTGGGGACAGCGCCCCTACAATGAGCAGTTCTTC.

The CDR3 region has the DNA TGTGCCAGCAGTAGGGAACGGGAGGGCCCCTACGAGCAGTACTTC. Its translation is CASSREREGPYEQYF. The chain couples TRBV12-3 or TRBV12-4 to TRBJ2-4; 8 positions match TRBD2. The J call may be mistaken, given a closer DNA end match to TRBJ2-7. This CDR3 is built from 15 residues.